The rows below give T cell receptor beta chains drawn from one sample of a study of CD8+ T cells in alopecia areata. Produced via immunoSEQ multiplex PCR; TCRdb's table is partial and in-frame only. The table lists about 150,000 clones, 54% of them singletons. Material: CD8+ T cells sorted from blood, obtained at week 4, from a patient treated with tofacitinib. The receptors stem from a human donor with alopecia areata. Each CDR3 is given with its conserved first and last residue. The order of the fields is J gene, D gene, V gene, CDR3 protein. A D gene is named only where the DNA matches it firmly.

J: TRBJ2-4
D: TRBD2
V: TRBV7-8
CDR3: CASSLDTRGVSKNIQYF

J: TRBJ2-1
D: NA
V: TRBV9
CDR3: CASSVGDGYNEQFF

J: TRBJ2-7
D: NA
V: TRBV15
CDR3: CATGRGGYEQYF

J: TRBJ2-7
D: NA
V: TRBV29-1
CDR3: CSVVDTPGQYF

J: TRBJ2-7
D: TRBD2
V: TRBV6-4
CDR3: CAISERDRAYEQYF

J: TRBJ2-2
D: NA
V: TRBV5-1
CDR3: CASSELGGVGTGELFF

J: TRBJ1-6
D: NA
V: TRBV10-2
CDR3: CASSEWGDSPLHF

J: TRBJ2-1
D: TRBD1
V: TRBV7-9
CDR3: CASSPGTGAAPAFNEQFF

J: TRBJ2-2
D: NA
V: TRBV29-1
CDR3: CSVEPGTGELFF

J: TRBJ1-1
D: NA
V: TRBV29-1
CDR3: CSVGWGNTEAFF

J: TRBJ2-7
D: NA
V: TRBV5-1
CDR3: CASREGTYEQYF

J: TRBJ1-2
D: TRBD1
V: TRBV27
CDR3: CASSTRTGFGGYTF

J: TRBJ1-5
D: NA
V: TRBV4-2
CDR3: CASSQVGVSNQPQHF

J: TRBJ1-4
D: TRBD1
V: TRBV4-1
CDR3: CASSHTSGQGQEKLFF

J: TRBJ2-6
D: TRBD1
V: TRBV5-1
CDR3: CASGGTGGSSGANVLTF

J: TRBJ2-1
D: TRBD2
V: TRBV11-2
CDR3: CASSLDGVAGTYNEQFF

J: TRBJ2-7
D: NA
V: TRBV11-2
CDR3: CASSYKSFYEQYF

J: TRBJ1-1
D: TRBD1
V: TRBV30
CDR3: CAWSWGQMNTEAFF

J: TRBJ2-5
D: NA
V: TRBV13
CDR3: CASSLDREETQYF

J: TRBJ2-3
D: NA
V: TRBV9
CDR3: CASSGRQATDTQYF

J: TRBJ1-1
D: NA
V: TRBV29-1
CDR3: CSLSAPFVPPEAFF

J: TRBJ1-1
D: NA
V: TRBV30
CDR3: CAWTTDVNTEAFF

J: TRBJ2-3
D: NA
V: TRBV25-1
CDR3: CASSELEGADTQYF

J: TRBJ2-7
D: NA
V: TRBV13
CDR3: CASSFGDEQYF

J: TRBJ1-6
D: NA
V: TRBV30
CDR3: CAWGWGTNSPLHF

J: TRBJ1-2
D: NA
V: TRBV11-2
CDR3: CASSPNYRDRGYTF

J: TRBJ2-7
D: TRBD2
V: TRBV29-1
CDR3: CSVEYTSGAIYEQYF

J: TRBJ1-2
D: NA
V: TRBV6-5
CDR3: CASSKWPNYGYTF

J: TRBJ2-2
D: NA
V: TRBV7-9
CDR3: CASSSGRAPRAGELFF

J: TRBJ2-5
D: TRBD2
V: TRBV27
CDR3: CASSLGLAEETQYF

J: TRBJ2-1
D: NA
V: TRBV7-2
CDR3: CASTHTEGNEQFF

J: TRBJ2-1
D: NA
V: TRBV9
CDR3: CASSVYPEGINEQFF

J: TRBJ2-7
D: NA
V: TRBV27
CDR3: CASSELGTPYEQYF

J: TRBJ2-1
D: NA
V: TRBV10-3
CDR3: CAISEPQGTDNEQFF

J: TRBJ1-1
D: NA
V: TRBV7-9
CDR3: CASSLEWGLNTEAFF

J: TRBJ2-5
D: TRBD2
V: TRBV2
CDR3: CASRGLAGEETQYF

J: TRBJ2-5
D: TRBD1
V: TRBV5-6
CDR3: CASSQDRAETQYF

J: TRBJ1-1
D: TRBD1
V: TRBV29-1
CDR3: CSVEAAPGQGENTEAFF

J: TRBJ1-2
D: NA
V: TRBV9
CDR3: CASSVLPPGLYGYTF

J: TRBJ2-7
D: NA
V: TRBV2
CDR3: CASNPGAHEQYF

J: TRBJ2-5
D: NA
V: TRBV2
CDR3: CASSEFAQGAGTQYF

J: TRBJ2-3
D: NA
V: TRBV13
CDR3: CASSRGTDTQYF

J: TRBJ2-5
D: TRBD2
V: TRBV9
CDR3: CASSEGTSYVKETQYF

J: TRBJ2-1
D: NA
V: TRBV9
CDR3: CASSDGGTRYNEQFF

J: TRBJ2-7
D: TRBD2
V: TRBV5-1
CDR3: CASSLAATSGGLTYEQYF

J: TRBJ2-4
D: NA
V: TRBV7-9
CDR3: CASSLGAARGNIQYF

J: TRBJ2-7
D: NA
V: TRBV9
CDR3: CASSVEGGDYEQYF

J: TRBJ2-7
D: TRBD1
V: TRBV5-1
CDR3: CASSFRQGKRYEQYF

J: TRBJ2-2
D: TRBD2
V: TRBV15
CDR3: CATRGEAGETGELFF